One sample yielded the 12 T cell receptor beta chains listed below, sequenced in a study of T cell responses to AZD1222 COVID-19 vaccine (dated by TCRdb to the early 2020s). The time point label on this specimen signifies: about 28 days (+/-7) after the second vaccine dose. Libraries came from the immunoSEQ multiplex PCR assay. This immuneACCESS table, as held by TCRdb, lists in-frame sequences with V and J called but not all clones. Of the missing ones, under half trace to an unresolved V gene in checked studies; the others have no known cause. This sample holds roughly 100,000 clones; roughly nine tenths were observed only once. Of the sample, about 8.3% is held by the ten largest clones. The specimen comprised peripheral blood, sampled 28 days after the second AZD1222 dose. These receptors were taken from an adult who received the AZD1222 COVID-19 vaccine.

This rearrangement joins TRBV7-2 to TRBJ1-2; 7 nucleotides agree with TRBD1. CDR1 is SGHTA and CDR2 is FQGNSA in the germline V gene. CDR3 length equals 16 residues. The ends lost 1 base at V and 7 bases at J; junction bases unmatched: 12. This chain's CDR3 is CASSLGKDRSLGGYTF. Written as DNA, the CDR3 is TGTGCCAGCAGCTTAGGGAAGGACAGGTCTCTCGGTGGCTACACCTTC.

The chain couples TRBV27 to TRBJ2-5; 10 bases map to TRBD2. Trimming at V came to 0 bases and at J to 1 base, leaving 8 bases not matched to a gene. The length of the CDR3 is 18 residues. The germline V gene encodes CDR1 MNHEY and CDR2 SMNVEV (reference sequence). CDR3 sequence reads: CASSLSRLAGTFQETQYF. The CDR3, as DNA: TGTGCCAGCAGTTTATCCCGACTAGCGGGTACATTCCAAGAGACCCAGTACTTC.

This chain links TRBV15 with TRBJ2-7; D not resolved. Germline V gene lookup returns CDR1 LNHNV and CDR2 YYDKDF (reference sequence). The CDR3 covers 14 residues. V was cut by 1 base and J by 6 bases, with 13 bases left in between. The CDR3 spells CATSRAGSPGEQYF. The CDR3 DNA follows: TGTGCCACCAGCAGAGCTGGCAGCCCGGGCGAGCAGTACTTC.

The J gene is TRBJ2-1, the V gene TRBV24-1; the match to TRBD1 covers 8 bases. Trimming removed 3 bases from V and 5 bases from J; junction bases left unmatched: 5. The CDR3 has 15 amino acids. CDR1 and CDR2 from the germline V gene are KGHDR and SFDVKD. CDR3 bases: TGTGCCACCAGTGATCGACGACAGGGGAACAATGAGCAGTTCTTC. This codes for CATSDRRQGNNEQFF.

This chain links TRBV10-3 with TRBJ2-5; 7 positions agree with TRBD2. Germline-derived CDR1 and CDR2 are ENHRY and SYGVKD. This CDR3 is built from 16 residues. After removal of 5 bases from V and 2 bases from J, the junction contained 11 bases not matched to a gene. This CDR3 is CAISPRLAQQQETQYF. CDR3 nucleotide sequence: TGTGCCATCAGTCCACGACTAGCTCAACAACAAGAGACCCAGTACTTC.

The chain employs TRBV6-5 and TRBJ1-2; D is ambiguous. V shed 0 bases and J shed 5 bases, with 7 bases lying between them. The CDR3 length is 13 residues. Germline assignment: CDR1 MNHEY and CDR2 SVGAGI. CDR3 DNA: TGTGCCAGCAGTTACTCGAGGTGGTATGGCTACACCTTC. It codes for CASSYSRWYGYTF.

The chain joins TRBV30 to TRBJ2-3, with 9 bases that match TRBD2. Germline assignment: CDR1 GTSNPN and CDR2 SVGIG (reference sequence). The V gene end was trimmed by 3 bases and the J gene end by 6 bases; junction bases not matched to a gene: 13. This CDR3 contains 16 residues. The CDR3 bases are TGTGCCTGGAGCCCACCGGGACTAGCCCAGCGTGATACGCAGTATTTT. It encodes CAWSPPGLAQRDTQYF.

The chain combines TRBV18 with TRBJ2-1; D possibly corresponds to TRBD1 (5 bases). Germline assignment: CDR1 KGHSH and CDR2 LQKENI. The CDR3 covers 13 residues. V lost 3 bases, J lost 5 bases, and 8 bases lay in between. CDR3 protein: CASSPAGNNEQFF. The DNA of the CDR3 is TGTGCCAGCTCACCTGCAGGGAACAATGAGCAGTTCTTC.

The V call is TRBV28, the J call TRBJ2-2, with D possibly being TRBD1 or TRBD2 (7 bases each). The CDR3 length is 15 residues. With 5 bases removed from V and 4 bases from J, the gap between germline ends came to 14 bases. Germline-derived CDR1 and CDR2 are MDHEN and SYDVKM. The DNA of the CDR3 is TGTGCCAGCAGTCCAGGGGGGGCTGCCACCGGGGAGCTGTTTTTT. Translating it yields CASSPGGAATGELFF.

V is TRBV6-5 and J is TRBJ1-1, with no clear D. The CDR3 has 11 residues. Germline V gives CDR1 MNHEY, CDR2 SVGAGI. Trimming removed 6 bases at V and 11 bases at J, with 13 bases between. The CDR3, as DNA: TGTGCCAGCAGGGCCTGGGGTTTGGCTTTCTTT. This gives the protein CASRAWGLAFF.

The rearrangement uses TRBV6-1 and TRBJ1-5; no definite D call. This CDR3 is built from 14 residues. V was shortened by 0 bases and J by 3 bases, with 6 bases between the two germline ends. CDR1 MNHNS and CDR2 SASEGT come from the germline V gene. This chain's CDR3 is CASSEASHNQPQHF. The CDR3, as DNA: TGTGCCAGCAGTGAAGCTAGCCACAATCAGCCCCAGCATTTT.

This rearrangement joins TRBV7-9 to TRBJ2-5, with 11 bases that match TRBD2. V gave up 4 bases and J gave up 5 bases; unmatched junction bases: 12. Looked up from germline, CDR1 is SEHNR and CDR2 is FQNEAQ (reference sequence). This CDR3 comprises 17 residues. This chain's CDR3 is CASSYGLAGGSLETQYF. The CDR3 DNA is TGTGCCAGCAGCTACGGTCTAGCGGGAGGTTCGTTGGAGACCCAGTACTTC.